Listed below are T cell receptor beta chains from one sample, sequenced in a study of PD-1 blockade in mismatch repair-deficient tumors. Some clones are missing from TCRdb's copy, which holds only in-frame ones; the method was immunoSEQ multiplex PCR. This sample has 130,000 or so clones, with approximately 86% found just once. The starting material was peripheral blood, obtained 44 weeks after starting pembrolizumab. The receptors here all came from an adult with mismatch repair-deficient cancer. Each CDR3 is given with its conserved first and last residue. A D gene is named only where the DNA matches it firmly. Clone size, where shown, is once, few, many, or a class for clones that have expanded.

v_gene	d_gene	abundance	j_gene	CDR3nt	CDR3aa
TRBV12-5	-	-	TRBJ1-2	TGTGCTAGTGCCTCCAACGGGGACAATGGCTACACCTTC	CASASNGDNGYTF
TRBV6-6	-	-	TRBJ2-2	TGTGCCAGCAGTAGAGGCACCAGGGAGCTGTTTTTT	CASSRGTRELFF
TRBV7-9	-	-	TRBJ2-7	TGTGCCAGCAGCCCAGGGGCTTCCTCCTACGAGCAGTACTTC	CASSPGASSYEQYF
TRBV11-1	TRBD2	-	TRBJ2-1	TGTGCCAGCAGCCCCCTTAGCGGGCCGAGCTCCTACAATGAGCAGTTCTTC	CASSPLSGPSSYNEQFF
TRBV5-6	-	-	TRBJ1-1	TGTGCCAGCAGCTTAGGATGGGCCTTGAACACTGAAGCTTTCTTT	CASSLGWALNTEAFF
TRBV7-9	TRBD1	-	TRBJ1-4	TGTGCCAGCAGCTTGGAAACAGGGGAGCTCAATGAAAAACTGTTTTTT	CASSLETGELNEKLFF
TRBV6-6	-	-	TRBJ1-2	TGTGCCAGCAGTTACGGGCGGATATATGGCTACACCTTC	CASSYGRIYGYTF
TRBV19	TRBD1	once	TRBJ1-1	TGTGCCAGTACCTCGGTGTCCGGGACAGGGGAGGACGCTTTCTTT	CASTSVSGTGEDAFF
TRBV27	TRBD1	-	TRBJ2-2	TGTGCCAGCAGTTTTGAATGTTACAGGGGATCCGGGGAGCTGTTTTTT	CASSFECYRGSGELFF
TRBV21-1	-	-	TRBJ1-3	TGTGCCAGCAGCAAAGGGGGGACAGCCTCTGGAAACACCATATATTTT	CASSKGGTASGNTIYF
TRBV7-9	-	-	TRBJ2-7	TGTGCCAGCAGCTCGCAGTACGAGCAGTACTTC	CASSSQYEQYF
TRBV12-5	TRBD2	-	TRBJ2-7	TGTGCTAGTGGCCCGGGCGGGGGGGCCACCACCTCCTACGAGCAGTACTTC	CASGPGGGATTSYEQYF
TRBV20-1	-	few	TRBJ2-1	TGCAGTGCTACCAGGGTATCTGAGCAGTTCTTC	CSATRVSEQFF
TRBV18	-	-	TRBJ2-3	TGTGCCAGCTCATCCTTCACAGATACGCAGTATTTT	CASSSFTDTQYF
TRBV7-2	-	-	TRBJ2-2	TGTGCCAGCAGCTTTGTCCCGCGGGGGGAGCTGTTTTTT	CASSFVPRGELFF
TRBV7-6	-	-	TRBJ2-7	TGTGCCAGCAGCTTACTTCCAGGCCCCTACGAGCAGTACTTC	CASSLLPGPYEQYF
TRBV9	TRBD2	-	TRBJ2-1	TGTGCCAGCAGCGTCACTAGCGGACTCTACAATGAGCAGTTCTTC	CASSVTSGLYNEQFF
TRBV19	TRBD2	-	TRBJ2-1	TGTGCCAGTAGTCCCGCCCGAGGGGTGACTAGCGGGAGTGTCTCCTACAATGAGCAGTTCTTC	CASSPARGVTSGSVSYNEQFF
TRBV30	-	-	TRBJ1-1	TGTGCCTGGAGTGTACTCCGCGGGGTGAACACTGAAGCTTTCTTT	CAWSVLRGVNTEAFF
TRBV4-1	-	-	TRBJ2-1	TGCGCCAGCAGCCAAGATATGGCGCTAGAATACAATGAGCAGTTCTTC	CASSQDMALEYNEQFF
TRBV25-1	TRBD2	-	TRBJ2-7	TGTGCCAGCAGTGAGAGCGGGAGTACGTACTTC	CASSESGSTYF
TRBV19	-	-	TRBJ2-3	TGTGCCAGTAGTAACCAGGGCACAGATACGCAGTATTTT	CASSNQGTDTQYF
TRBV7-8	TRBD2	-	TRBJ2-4	TGTGCCAGCAGCTTAACCAGACTAGCGGCCCCGACTTGGAACATTCAGTACTTC	CASSLTRLAAPTWNIQYF
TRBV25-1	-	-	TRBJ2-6	TGTGCCAGCAGTGGAGGGGTCGGGGGGGCCAACGTCCTGACTTTC	CASSGGVGGANVLTF
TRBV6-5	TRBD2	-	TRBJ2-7	TGTGCCAGCAGTTACTCGCCAGCGGGGGTCTACGAGCAGTACTTC	CASSYSPAGVYEQYF
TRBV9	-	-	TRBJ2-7	TGTGCCAGCAGCCCGAGGGACGCCTCCTACGAGCAGTACTTC	CASSPRDASYEQYF
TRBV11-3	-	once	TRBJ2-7	TGTGCCAGCAGCTTAGTAGGAGGGGATTACGAGCAGTACTTC	CASSLVGGDYEQYF
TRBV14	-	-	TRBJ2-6	TGTGCCAGCAGCCAACTCAGGGCTGGAAGCTCTGGGGCCAACGTCCTGACTTTC	CASSQLRAGSSGANVLTF
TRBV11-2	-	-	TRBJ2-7	TGTGCCAGCAGCTTTATGCAGGGGGGGTCCTACGAGCAGTACTTC	CASSFMQGGSYEQYF
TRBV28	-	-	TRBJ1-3	TGTGCCAGCAGTTTGGGGGGCAGAAGAGGCTCTGGAAACACCATATATTTT	CASSLGGRRGSGNTIYF
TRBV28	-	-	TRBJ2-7	TGTGCCAGCAGGCGCCAAGCGGCCTACGAGCAGTACTTC	CASRRQAAYEQYF
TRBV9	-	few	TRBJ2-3	TGTGCCAGCAGCGTAGCCACAGGGGATACGCAGTATTTT	CASSVATGDTQYF
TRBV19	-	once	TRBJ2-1	TGTGCCAGTAGTATGGGAGGGGGAAGGAGTGAGCAGTTCTTC	CASSMGGGRSEQFF
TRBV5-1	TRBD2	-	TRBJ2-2	TGCGCCAGCATCGGGACTAACGGGGAGCTGTTTTTT	CASIGTNGELFF
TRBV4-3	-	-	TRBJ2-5	TGCGCCAGCAGCCAAGAAGGGGGCCGGGGGGAGACCCAGTACTTC	CASSQEGGRGETQYF
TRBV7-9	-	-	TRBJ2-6	TGTGCCAGCAGCCCCTTGGCGGGGATCTCTGGGGCCAACGTCCTGACTTTC	CASSPLAGISGANVLTF
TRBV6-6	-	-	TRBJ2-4	TGTGCCAGCAGGTTACCGGACAGAAACATTCAGTACTTC	CASRLPDRNIQYF
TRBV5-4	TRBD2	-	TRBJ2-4	TGTGCCAGCAGCGGAGGAGCGGGAACACAGAACATTCAGTACTTC	CASSGGAGTQNIQYF
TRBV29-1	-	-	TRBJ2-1	TGCAGCGGTGTCCCCCGGGACTGGATCTACAATGAGCAGTTCTTC	CSGVPRDWIYNEQFF
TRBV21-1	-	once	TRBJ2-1	TGTGCCAGCAGCAATCCGGGGTGGAGCTCCTACAATGAGCAGTTCTTC	CASSNPGWSSYNEQFF
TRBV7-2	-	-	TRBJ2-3	TGTGCCAGCAGCTCCCCCGTAGGCGGGGTTAGCACAGATACGCAGTATTTT	CASSSPVGGVSTDTQYF
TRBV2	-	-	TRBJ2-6	TGTGCCAGCATTCGGGACTCTGGGGCCAACGTCCTGACTTTC	CASIRDSGANVLTF
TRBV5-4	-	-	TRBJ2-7	TGTGCCAGCAGCCGGTCAGGGCGTCCCTACGAGCAGTACTTC	CASSRSGRPYEQYF
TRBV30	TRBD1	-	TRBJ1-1	TGTGCCTGGAGTGACAGGGGGGATGAAGCTTTCTTT	CAWSDRGDEAFF
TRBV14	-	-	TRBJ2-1	TGTGCCAGCAGCCAACGAGAAGGGTACAATGAGCAGTTCTTC	CASSQREGYNEQFF
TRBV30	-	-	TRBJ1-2	TGTGCCTGGAGTGGGGGTTGGTATGGCTACACCTTC	CAWSGGWYGYTF
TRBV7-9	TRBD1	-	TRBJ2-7	TGTGCCAGCAGCTCGGGACAGACCTACGAGCAGTACTTC	CASSSGQTYEQYF
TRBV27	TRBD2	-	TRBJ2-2	TGTGCCAGCAGTTTTGGAGGGACTAGCGGGAGTAACGGGGAGCTGTTTTTT	CASSFGGTSGSNGELFF
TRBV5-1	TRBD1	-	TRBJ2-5	TGCGCCAGCAGCTTGGGTATAGGGGGCAGGGGGCTGGAGACCCAGTACTTC	CASSLGIGGRGLETQYF
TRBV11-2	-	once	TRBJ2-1	TGTGCCAGCAGCCTCGCCATAGACTCTTCTCTCTATGAGCAGTTCTTC	CASSLAIDSSLYEQFF
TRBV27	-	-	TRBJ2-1	TGTGCCAGCAGTTCCACCCTAAGCTCCTACAATGAGCAGTTCTTC	CASSSTLSSYNEQFF
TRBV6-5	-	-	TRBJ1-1	TGTGCCAGCAGTGGGCCCGAGGCATTTGTAGCTTTCTTT	CASSGPEAFVAFF